This T cell receptor beta chain was observed in a study of blood T cells in healthy people across ages. Study-wide context: About one barcoded TCR beta cDNA was captured per two T cells. Findings of the study overall: CMV status of donors was unknown, possibly confounding expanded clonotype changes.

The table lists this clonotype with a few counts. Its antigen remains unidentified. It was about 9.4 milliliters of peripheral blood that were drawn from each donor. Total RNA, at least 5.5 micrograms per sample, was extracted from PBMCs. Germline V CDR1 and CDR2: DFQATT, SNEGSKA (reference sequence). The CDR3 is made up of 15 amino acids. J gave up 3 bases and V 6 bases, and 11 bases lay outside the gene matches. Together with a sample-barcoded 5' primer, a J-beta primer mix was included in a second PCR lasting about 7 to 11 cycles. MiXCR, applied by TCRdb to the 5' RACE reads, yields one record per CDR3 protein. The data hold around 970,000 distinct CDR3 sequences, with 45% to 60% observed a single time.

Sample: blood. The source is a woman aged 55-69 years in good health. The chain links TRBV20-1 to TRBJ2-1; 7 bases agree with TRBD2. Written as DNA, the CDR3 is TGCAGTGCCTTACCTAGCGGAGGGAACTACAATGAGCAGTTCTTC. It encodes CSALPSGGNYNEQFF.